The rows below give T cell receptor beta chains drawn from one sample of a study of blood T cell repertoires in COVID-19. Method: immunoSEQ multiplex PCR; TCRdb's copy keeps in-frame clones and lacks some. The sample includes 100,000 to 150,000 clones, 60% to 75% of them seen just once. Sequencing was done on a sample of peripheral blood. These receptors all stem from a woman in her 70s with acute or convalescent COVID-19. The CDR3 runs from the conserved cysteine through the conserved F or W. Fields, in order: clone size, J gene, V gene, D gene, CDR3 protein, CDR3 DNA. The D gene is left open where the match is weak. The size of a clone is reported for some rows only, either as once, few or many, or as a class for expanded clones.

>.|TRBJ1-2|TRBV29-1|.
CSAADPNYGYTF
TGCAGCGCAGCGGACCCTAACTATGGCTACACCTTC
>.|TRBJ1-6|TRBV27|.
CASSSRQTNSPLHF
TGTGCCAGCAGTTCACGACAGACCAATTCACCCCTCCACTTT
>.|TRBJ1-1|TRBV5-4|.
CASSLERYTEAFF
TGTGCCAGCAGCTTGGAGAGATACACTGAAGCTTTCTTT
>once|TRBJ2-7|TRBV5-1|TRBD1
CASSLADGQVYEQYF
TGCGCCAGCAGCTTGGCCGATGGACAGGTCTACGAGCAGTACTTC
>many|TRBJ1-1|TRBV30|.
CAWSHQGQSGHTEAFF
TGTGCCTGGAGCCACCAAGGACAGTCGGGGCACACTGAAGCTTTCTTT
>few|TRBJ1-2|TRBV5-4|.
CASSPPTGYGYTF
TGTGCCAGCAGCCCACCAACAGGGTATGGCTACACCTTC
>.|TRBJ2-7|TRBV20-1|TRBD2
CSASFTSGPKGEQYF
TGCAGTGCTAGTTTCACTAGCGGTCCCAAAGGCGAGCAGTACTTC
>few|TRBJ2-7|TRBV14|.
CASSQDNYEQYF
TGTGCCAGCAGCCAAGATAACTACGAGCAGTACTTC
>.|TRBJ1-6|TRBV6-5|.
CASSYSVVEGSPLHF
TGTGCCAGCAGTTACTCGGTCGTGGAGGGTTCACCCCTCCACTTT
>.|TRBJ1-2|TRBV29-1|.
CSVAPRGKNYGYTF
TGCAGCGTTGCGCCCAGGGGAAAAAACTATGGCTACACCTTC
>.|TRBJ2-2|TRBV11-1|TRBD1
CASNSGQGFTGELFF
TGTGCCAGCAACTCAGGACAGGGGTTCACCGGGGAGCTGTTTTTT
>.|TRBJ2-5|TRBV11-2|.
CASSHPSGETQYF
TGTGCCAGCAGCCACCCCTCAGGGGAGACCCAGTACTTC
>few|TRBJ1-1|TRBV5-6|TRBD1
CASSSYRGVNTEAFF
TGTGCCAGCAGCTCCTACAGGGGTGTGAACACTGAAGCTTTCTTT
>once|TRBJ2-3|TRBV11-2|.
CASSLVGQGGDTQYF
TGTGCCAGCAGCTTAGTGGGCCAGGGAGGAGATACGCAGTATTTT
>.|TRBJ1-3|TRBV19|.
CASSISGLGQEISGNTIYF
TGTGCCAGTAGTATTTCTGGACTAGGGCAGGAGATCTCTGGAAACACCATATATTTT
>.|TRBJ1-3|TRBV6-1|.
CASSEAAGGAASGNTIYF
TGTGCCAGCAGTGAAGCAGCGGGCGGCGCAGCCTCTGGAAACACCATATATTTT
>.|TRBJ1-5|TRBV7-8|TRBD1
CASAMAGTGGSQPQHF
TGTGCCAGCGCCATGGCCGGGACAGGGGGCTCTCAGCCCCAGCATTTT
>.|TRBJ1-6|TRBV5-1|.
CASSLRTDYNSPLHF
TGCGCCAGCAGCCTCCGGACAGATTATAATTCACCCCTCCACTTT
>.|TRBJ2-4|TRBV5-4|.
CASSQSENIQYF
TGTGCCAGCAGCCAGTCAGAAAACATTCAGTACTTC
>.|TRBJ2-5|TRBV15|TRBD1
CATSTDRETQYF
TGTGCCACCAGCACGGACAGGGAGACCCAGTACTTC
>.|TRBJ2-1|TRBV7-6|.
CASSSHREYSYNEQFF
TGTGCCAGCAGCTCGCATCGGGAATACTCCTACAATGAGCAGTTCTTC
>.|TRBJ1-2|TRBV5-1|.
CASSPPQANYGYTF
TGCGCCAGCAGCCCCCCGCAGGCCAACTATGGCTACACCTTC
>.|TRBJ2-7|TRBV30|TRBD1
CAWGPGQGYEQYF
TGTGCCTGGGGACCGGGACAGGGCTACGAGCAGTACTTC
>.|TRBJ1-1|TRBV19|.
CASSRGGYTEAFF
TGTGCCAGTAGCCGTGGGGGGTACACTGAAGCTTTCTTT
>once|TRBJ2-1|TRBV20-1|TRBD2
CSASSLAGDSGYEQFF
TGCAGTGCTAGTTCCCTAGCGGGAGACTCCGGGTATGAGCAGTTCTTC
>.|TRBJ2-3|TRBV9|TRBD1
CASSAPGQGYADTQYF
TGTGCCAGCAGCGCCCCGGGACAGGGTTACGCAGATACGCAGTATTTT
>.|TRBJ2-5|TRBV6-2/TRBV6-3|.
CASSFFDRAKVTQYF
TGTGCCAGCAGTTTCTTCGACAGAGCCAAGGTGACCCAGTACTTC
>many|TRBJ1-6|TRBV11-3|.
CASSLDAGTLHF
TGTGCCAGCAGCTTGGATGCGGGGACCCTCCACTTT
>.|TRBJ1-2|TRBV19|.
CASSIPAGLYGYTF
TGTGCCAGTAGTATACCGGCAGGGCTTTATGGCTACACCTTC
>.|TRBJ2-3|TRBV13|.
CASSFRSSQYF
TGTGCCAGCAGCTTCCGGTCTTCGCAGTATTTT
>.|TRBJ2-3|TRBV18|.
CASSPYVRGGSTDTQYF
TGTGCCAGCTCACCATATGTCAGAGGGGGAAGCACAGATACGCAGTATTTT
>.|TRBJ2-5|TRBV6-1|TRBD2
CASSDGTSGGAGETQYF
TGTGCCAGCAGTGACGGGACTAGCGGGGGGGCAGGGGAGACCCAGTACTTC
>.|TRBJ1-2|TRBV5-1|TRBD1
CASSLRPWDSRNYGYTF
TGCGCCAGCAGCTTGAGGCCCTGGGACAGCCGTAACTATGGCTACACCTTC
>.|TRBJ1-1|TRBV4-1|.
CASSQDGGGDTEAFF
TGCGCCAGCAGCCAAGACGGAGGGGGGGACACTGAAGCTTTCTTT